One and the same sample provided the 31 T cell receptor beta chains below, sequenced in a study of beta chain features in type 1 diabetes. Sequenced material consisted of expressed TCRB transcripts (all of the isolated RNA was reverse transcribed). Profiling relied on immunoSEQ multiplex PCR, and the TCRdb table lists in-frame clones only, not all of them. The sample contains 150,000 or so clones, around a tenth of which appear only once. The sample comprised central memory CD4+ T cells from blood. The origin of the receptors is a woman aged 40 to 50 in good health.

This clone was detected a few times. This chain connects TRBV5-1 to TRBJ1-6, with 7 bases identical to TRBD1. The CDR3 is made up of 15 amino acids. The ends lost 2 bases at V and 7 bases at J; junction bases unmatched: 6. Germline loops: CDR1 SGHRS, CDR2 YFSETQ. The CDR3 DNA follows: TGCGCCAGCAGCTTTGGTGACAGGGAGAATTCACCCCTCCACTTT. Protein product: CASSFGDRENSPLHF.

This clone was detected many times. The chain joins TRBV14 to TRBJ2-2; possibly TRBD1 for D (5 bases). This CDR3 is 16 amino acids long. Between the trimmed V and J ends, which lost 1 base and 4 bases, there was a span of 13 bases. The germline V gene encodes CDR1 SGHDN and CDR2 FVKESK. DNA for the CDR3: TGTGCCAGCAGCCAAGTAAGGGGATCTGGCACCGGGGAGCTGTTTTTT. This sequence encodes CASSQVRGSGTGELFF.

The V gene is TRBV5-1, the J gene TRBJ2-3; TRBD1 agrees at 7 bases. Trimming at V came to 0 bases and at J to 2 bases, leaving 3 bases not matched to a gene. Germline CDR1 reads SGHRS; CDR2 reads YFSETQ. This CDR3 has 15 residues. The CDR3 spells CASSLGDRYTDTQYF. Here the CDR3 DNA reads TGCGCCAGCAGCTTGGGGGACAGATACACAGATACGCAGTATTTT.

This clone was counted many times. The chain recombines TRBV9 with TRBJ2-7; no reliable D call. Between the trimmed V and J ends, which lost 4 bases and 1 base, there was a span of 9 bases. Germline values: CDR1 SGDLS, CDR2 YYNGEE. The CDR3 has 13 residues. The DNA for the CDR3 is TGTGCCAGCAGCCTCGGTACTTCCTACGAGCAGTACTTC. This encodes CASSLGTSYEQYF.

V and J are TRBV5-4 and TRBJ2-7, with 8 bases fitting TRBD2. With V trimmed by 0 bases and J by 0 bases, 8 bases remained unmatched. The CDR3 has 17 residues. CDR1 SGHNT and CDR2 YYREEE come from the germline V gene (reference sequence). CDR3 sequence reads: CASSLGGRGASSYEQYF. The CDR3 DNA reads TGTGCCAGCAGCTTGGGAGGGCGGGGGGCCAGCTCCTACGAGCAGTACTTC.

This clone has more than one count but fewer than ten. J is TRBJ1-1 and V is TRBV5-1; 7 bases match TRBD1. After removal of 2 bases from V and 4 bases from J, the junction contained 8 bases not matched to a gene. Germline CDR1 is SGHRS and CDR2 is YFSETQ. The CDR3 is made up of 15 amino acids. CDR3 sequence reads: CASSLTGEGSTEAFF. The DNA for the CDR3 is TGCGCCAGCAGCTTAACAGGGGAAGGGAGCACTGAAGCTTTCTTT.

In its sample, this clone was seen a few times. J is TRBJ2-6 and V is TRBV6-1, with TRBD2 as a possible D gene (6 bases). This CDR3 spans 16 amino acids. Germline lookup yields CDR1 MNHNS and CDR2 SASEGT. V was shortened by 1 base and J by 2 bases, with 9 bases between the two germline ends. The CDR3 bases are TGTGCCAGCAGTGAAGGTGGAGGGGCTGGGGCCAACGTCCTGACTTTC. Encoded protein: CASSEGGGAGANVLTF.

This clone was seen a few times. Other DNA sequences of this sample code for an identical CDR3. V and J are TRBV2 and TRBJ2-6, with D perhaps matching TRBD1 (5 bases). Germline CDR1 is SNHLY and CDR2 is FYNNEI. The ends were cut back, 6 bases at V and 5 bases at J, with 17 bases in the middle. The CDR3 totals 16 residues. The CDR3 spells CASSAETKGRANVLTF. The CDR3 bases are TGTGCCAGCAGCGCCGAGACCAAGGGGCGGGCCAACGTCCTGACTTTC. The full variable domain, rest sourced from reference TRBV2 and TRBJ2-6, is EPEVTQTPSHQVTQMGQEVILRCVPISNHLYFYWYRQILGQKVEFLVSFYNNEISEKSEIFDDQFSVERPDGSNFTLKIRSTKLEDSAMYFCASSAETKGRANVLTFGAGSRLTVL.

This clone turned up a few times. The chain recombines TRBV11-2 with TRBJ2-7; 9 bases match TRBD2. The CDR3 spans 15 residues. Germline loops: CDR1 SGHAT, CDR2 FQNNGV. V was clipped by 5 bases and J by 4 bases; unmatched bases: 9. This chain's CDR3 is CASSASGGQTYEQYF. CDR3 sequence (DNA): TGTGCCAGCAGCGCCAGCGGGGGGCAGACTTACGAGCAGTACTTC.

The sample holds a few counts of this clone. V gene TRBV9 combines with J gene TRBJ2-6; 9 bases are shared with TRBD1. The CDR3 has 18 amino acids. With V trimmed by 2 bases and J by 0 bases, 6 bases remained unmatched. CDR1 and CDR2 (germline): SGDLS, YYNGEE. CDR3 nucleotides: TGTGCCAGCAGCGTTAGAGGACAGGGGAGCTCTGGGGCCAACGTCCTGACTTTC. Amino acid sequence: CASSVRGQGSSGANVLTF.

This clone has a handful of counts. The V and J genes are TRBV11-2 and TRBJ2-4; a possible D gene is TRBD2 (5 bases). CDR1 is SGHAT and CDR2 is FQNNGV in the germline V gene. CDR3 length: 16 residues. Trimming removed 3 bases at V and 0 bases at J, with 12 bases between. Written as DNA, the CDR3 is TGTGCCAGCAGCTTTCACCAGCGGCTAGCCAAAAACATTCAGTACTTC. Translation gives CASSFHQRLAKNIQYF.

In this sample, this clone turned up a few times. V usage is TRBV29-1 and J usage is TRBJ1-2; 8 positions match TRBD1. The CDR3 loop spans 17 amino acids. V was pared by 3 bases and J by 1 base, with 13 bases of the junction left unmatched. Germline V CDR1 and CDR2: SQVTM, ANQGSEA. CDR3 protein: CSVDKSGTGGFNYGYTF. The CDR3 DNA is TGCAGCGTTGATAAATCTGGAACAGGGGGTTTTAACTATGGCTACACCTTC.

This clone was seen a handful of times. The rearrangement links TRBV19 to TRBJ2-5; 7 bases fit TRBD1. The germline V gene encodes CDR1 LNHDA and CDR2 SQIVND (reference sequence). This CDR3 comprises 13 residues. The V segment lost 6 bases and the J segment 2 bases; nucleotides outside the gene matches: 3. The CDR3 spells CASRLQGQETQYF. CDR3 nucleotide sequence: TGTGCCAGTAGGCTACAGGGGCAAGAGACCCAGTACTTC.

The chain couples TRBV4-3 to TRBJ2-1; no clear D. The V and J ends lost 0 bases and 1 base respectively, with 16 bases between them. Germline V gene data show CDR1 as LGHNA and CDR2 as YSLEER. CDR3 length equals 18 residues. The CDR3 here is CASSQEFVGGTSYNEQFF. As DNA, the CDR3 is TGCGCCAGCAGCCAAGAATTTGTCGGCGGAACATCCTACAATGAGCAGTTCTTC.

There are a few counts of this clone. J is TRBJ1-3 and V is TRBV7-2; D possibly corresponds to TRBD1 (6 bases). The CDR3 spans 14 residues. The V end was cut by 6 bases, the J end by 1 base, with 10 bases between. The V gene's germline CDR1 is SGHTA and CDR2 FQGNSA. The CDR3 sequence: CASSPGESGNTIYF. In DNA form, the CDR3 reads TGTGCCAGCAGTCCAGGGGAGTCTGGAAACACCATATATTTT.

This clone has only a few counts. This chain connects TRBV7-8 to TRBJ1-4; 7 positions match TRBD1. V shed 5 bases and J 6 bases; nucleotides not matched to a gene: 3. The CDR3 covers 13 residues. CDR1 is SGHVS and CDR2 is FQNEAQ in the germline V gene. The CDR3: CASSATGYEKLFF. The CDR3 coding sequence is TGTGCCAGCAGCGCGACAGGGTATGAAAAACTGTTTTTT.

The J gene is TRBJ1-2, the V gene TRBV18; TRBD1 might be the D (5 bases). Per germline, CDR1 KGHSH and CDR2 LQKENI. V dropped 3 bases and J dropped 4 bases, with 18 bases sitting between them. The CDR3 is 16 amino acids. The CDR3 reads CASSPSPGARGYGYTF. Here the CDR3 DNA reads TGTGCCAGCTCACCCAGCCCCGGGGCGCGGGGCTATGGCTACACCTTC. Supplemented by reference TRBV18 and TRBJ1-2, the full variable domain reads NAGVMQNPRHLVRRRGQEARLRCSPMKGHSHVYWYRQLPEEGLKFMVYLQKENIIDESGMPKERFSAEFPKEGPSILRIQQVVRGDSAAYFCASSPSPGARGYGYTFGSGTRLTVV.

The chain is built from TRBV4-3 and TRBJ2-3; TRBD2 agrees at 15 bases. V was pared by 3 bases and J by 0 bases, with 4 bases of the junction left unmatched. Germline loops: CDR1 LGHNA, CDR2 YSLEER. The CDR3 loop spans 18 amino acids. The CDR3 reads CASSQRTSGGGSTDTQYF. As DNA, the CDR3 is TGCGCCAGCAGCCAGAGGACTAGCGGGGGGGGTAGCACAGATACGCAGTATTTT.

This clone has a handful of counts. This chain uses TRBV5-1 with TRBJ1-1; D is possibly TRBD1 (6 bases). The V gene lost 0 bases and the J gene lost 4 bases, with 13 bases spanning the gap. This CDR3 contains 15 residues. CDR1 is SGHRS and CDR2 is YFSETQ in the germline V gene. The CDR3 DNA reads TGCGCCAGCAGCTTGGGGCAGGGGATGAGCACTGAAGCTTTCTTT. As protein: CASSLGQGMSTEAFF.

This chain connects TRBV6-6 to TRBJ2-7, with 7 bases identical to TRBD1. Germline assignment: CDR1 MNHNY and CDR2 SVGAGI (reference sequence). V shed 6 bases and J 5 bases; nucleotides not matched to a gene: 4. This CDR3 has 12 residues. CDR3 sequence reads: CASSHRGHEQYF. For the CDR3, the DNA is TGTGCCAGCAGCCACAGGGGCCACGAGCAGTACTTC.

CDR3 protein: CASSPDQGARTEAFF. In nucleotides, the CDR3 is TGCGCCAGCAGCCCGGACCAGGGGGCGCGAACTGAAGCTTTCTTT. The chain employs TRBV4-1 and TRBJ1-1; 8 bases align to TRBD1. V lost 4 bases, J lost 5 bases, and 9 bases stayed unmatched. The CDR3 totals 15 residues. Germline CDR1 and CDR2: MGHRA and YSYEKL.

Many counts were recorded for this clone. The V and J genes are TRBV5-1 and TRBJ2-5; TRBD1 aligns across 8 bases. The CDR3 consists of 16 residues. J was trimmed by 4 bases and V by 0 bases; bases with no gene match: 8. Germline CDR1 and CDR2: SGHRS and YFSETQ. CDR3 sequence: CASSLGPAGGSETQYF. The DNA of the CDR3 is TGCGCCAGCAGCTTGGGTCCGGCAGGGGGCTCAGAGACCCAGTACTTC.

This clone was seen a few times. The V gene is TRBV7-9, the J gene TRBJ2-7, with 9 bases lining up with TRBD1. There are 13 residues in the CDR3. Losses at the gene ends were 5 bases for V and 6 bases for J; bases not matched to a gene: 5. CDR1 is SEHNR and CDR2 is FQNEAQ in the germline V gene (reference sequence). This CDR3 reads CASSARDRAEQYF. DNA of the CDR3: TGTGCCAGCAGCGCCCGGGACAGGGCCGAGCAGTACTTC. Full variable domain (remainder filled in from reference TRBV7-9 and TRBJ2-7): DTGVSQNPRHKITKRGQNVTFRCDPISEHNRLYWYRQTLGQGPEFLTYFQNEAQLEKSRLLSDRFSAERPKGSFSTLEIQRTEQGDSAMYLCASSARDRAEQYFGPGTRLTVT.

This clone was detected once. This rearrangement joins TRBV5-1 to TRBJ1-2, with D possibly TRBD1 on 6 matching bases. This CDR3 spans 13 amino acids. The germline V and J ends were trimmed by 0 bases and 6 bases, with 9 bases remaining between them. CDR1 and CDR2 from the germline V gene are SGHRS and YFSETQ. The CDR3 loop is CASSLGAGDGYTF. In DNA form, the CDR3 reads TGCGCCAGCAGCTTGGGGGCAGGGGATGGCTACACCTTC.

This clone was detected a few times. This chain joins TRBV29-1 and TRBJ2-3, with 7 bases matching TRBD1. The germline V gene encodes CDR1 SQVTM and CDR2 ANQGSEA. This CDR3 contains 12 residues. J was trimmed by 1 base and V by 6 bases; bases with no gene match: 1. DNA of the CDR3: TGCAGCGTAGACAGGGGCACAGATACGCAGTATTTT. This codes for CSVDRGTDTQYF.

This clone turned up a few times. The chain joins TRBV4-3 to TRBJ1-2; D might be TRBD1 (6 bases). Per germline, CDR1 LGHNA and CDR2 YSLEER. The CDR3 consists of 17 residues. The ends were cut back, 3 bases at V and 8 bases at J, with 25 bases in the middle. CDR3 nucleotides: TGCGCCAGCAGCCAGAGAGCCCTTAGGGGGAGGGAGGACGGCTACACCTTC. Amino acids: CASSQRALRGREDGYTF.

The chain links TRBV7-8 to TRBJ2-7; no clear D gene. V gave up 0 bases and J gave up 7 bases, with 7 bases separating them. The CDR3 totals 12 residues. In germline, CDR1 is SGHVS, CDR2 FQNEAQ. In nucleotides, the CDR3 is TGTGCCAGCAGCTTAGCGTTGAGGGAGCAGTACTTC. Its protein is CASSLALREQYF.

Here the CDR3 reads CASSLTGEKEETQYF. The DNA of the CDR3 is TGCGCCAGCAGCTTGACCGGGGAGAAAGAAGAGACCCAGTACTTC. The chain links TRBV5-1 to TRBJ2-5; TRBD2 might be the D (5 bases). The germline CDR1 and CDR2 sequences are SGHRS and YFSETQ. V gave up 1 base and J gave up 3 bases, with 13 bases separating them. The CDR3 spans 15 residues.

This clone was observed a handful of times. The V gene is TRBV5-1, the J gene TRBJ2-4, with a possible D match to TRBD1 (6 bases). V gave up 5 bases and J gave up 9 bases, with 18 bases separating them. This CDR3 has 14 amino acids. The V gene's germline CDR1 is SGHRS and CDR2 YFSETQ. This CDR3 is CASRQDNRAGIQYF. In nucleotides, the CDR3 is TGCGCCAGCAGACAAGACAACAGGGCAGGCATTCAGTACTTC.

This chain connects TRBV27 to TRBJ2-1, with TRBD2 identical over 13 bases. The ends lost 1 base at V and 1 base at J; junction bases unmatched: 16. The CDR3 runs 22 residues. Germline V gene sequence: CDR1 MNHEY, CDR2 SMNVEV (reference sequence). The CDR3 DNA reads as TGTGCCAGCAGTTTATTGGAACAGGGTAGTGGACTAGCGGGGGTTTCCTACAATGAGCAGTTCTTC. This gives the protein CASSLLEQGSGLAGVSYNEQFF.

The sample holds a few counts of this clone. J is TRBJ1-2 and V is TRBV29-1; 10 positions agree with TRBD1. This CDR3 region has 19 residues. V shed 6 bases, J shed 1 base, and the junction held 20 bases outside the gene matches. Germline V gives CDR1 SQVTM, CDR2 ANQGSEA. CDR3 sequence (DNA): TGCAGCGTCTATAAGAGGGGATCTCTTGGACAGGGGGTTAACTATGGCTACACCTTC. Its translation: CSVYKRGSLGQGVNYGYTF.